This T cell receptor beta chain was sequenced during a study of blood T cell repertoires in COVID-19. Whole-study context: The United States, Italy and Spain were the sources of the acute and convalescent COVID-19 samples. From T cells, B-cell-depleted T cells, or PBMCs came the material, which was cDNA or gDNA.

This table comes from immunoSEQ multiplex PCR, and its TCRdb copy is limited to in-frame clones, with some not included. The data show about 100,000 clones, about 90% seen once. Seattle's cohort entered during active infection and was followed longitudinally. This receptor was identified in a man between 18 and 35 years old with COVID-19, enrolled during active disease. The sample taken for sequencing was peripheral blood.

CDR3 residues: CASSSSGRAVFEQFF. The CDR3 DNA follows: TGCGCCAGCAGTTCTAGCGGGAGGGCTGTCTTTGAGCAGTTCTTC. The chain links TRBV5-1 to TRBJ2-1; 12 bases match TRBD2. The germline V gene encodes CDR1 SGHRS and CDR2 YFSETQ. Trimming at V came to 5 bases and at J to 9 bases, leaving 9 bases not matched to a gene. The CDR3 consists of 15 residues.